This T cell receptor (beta chain) originates from a study of T cell responses to AZD1222 COVID-19 vaccine. The table came from immunoSEQ multiplex PCR; TCRdb's copy has only in-frame clones and leaves some out. The data show roughly 160,000 clones, roughly 90% seen once. Trimming took off 1 base at V and 4 bases at J, with 11 bases between the two ends. The CDR3 has 13 residues. Germline CDR1 SQVTM, CDR2 ANQGSEA. The sequence came from an adult in good health. The rearrangement links TRBV29-1 to TRBJ2-7; no clear D gene. This specimen consisted of peripheral blood, obtained on day 0 of AZD1222 vaccination. The DNA for the CDR3 is TGCAGCGTTGAAGGGGGTCCAGAGTACGAGCAGTACTTC. Its protein product is CSVEGGPEYEQYF.